This TCR beta chain was retrieved from a study of control samples from healthy donors and cancer patients. TCRdb's table, derived via immunoSEQ multiplex PCR, lists solely in-frame clones and lacks some. The sample shows under 200,000 clones, 90% to 95% of them seen only once. The germline V gene has CDR1 MNHEY and CDR2 SVGAGI. Trimming cost V 2 bases and J 7 bases; bases outside gene matches: 5. The CDR3 extends over 14 amino acids. V gene TRBV6-5 combines with J gene TRBJ1-1; TRBD1 matches 9 bases. Sequencing input: blood. The sequence was collected from a young woman in good health. The CDR3 spells CASSYTMTGGEAFF. CDR3 coding DNA: TGTGCCAGCAGTTACACCATGACAGGGGGTGAAGCTTTCTTT.